The 23 T cell receptor beta chains reported below all come from one sample, sequenced in a study of OX40 agonist ivuxolimab in advanced cancers. Produced via immunoSEQ multiplex PCR; TCRdb's table is partial and in-frame only. The top ten hold roughly 23% of the sample, which has around 26,000 clones, about 88% seen once. Sequencing was performed on CD4+ or CD8+ T cells sorted from blood, taken in a trial of the OX40 agonist ivuxolimab. The source of these receptors is an adult with an advanced solid tumor such as melanoma, head and neck, liver or kidney cancer.

The chain has TRBV27 and TRBJ2-1; 10 bases fit TRBD1. CDR1 and CDR2 from the germline V gene are MNHEY and SMNVEV (reference sequence). V lost 0 bases and J lost 8; bases outside the gene matches: 4. This CDR3 spans 15 amino acids. In DNA form, the CDR3 reads TGTGCCAGCAGTTTATCGACAGGGGGCTGGGATGAGCAGTTCTTC. It yields the protein CASSLSTGGWDEQFF.

The V call is TRBV27, the J call TRBJ1-2, with D perhaps matching TRBD1 (6 bases). CDR1 and CDR2 (germline): MNHEY, SMNVEV (reference sequence). Trimming stripped 8 bases from V and 5 bases from J, with 18 bases between. CDR3 size: 14 residues. CDR3 bases: TGTGCCAGCGGGGTGAGAGGGGGTCTATATGGCTACACCTTC. Encoded protein: CASGVRGGLYGYTF.

This clone came up once. The gene calls are TRBV5-4 and TRBJ2-7; 7 bases match TRBD1. Trimming removed 3 bases from V and 4 bases from J; junction bases left unmatched: 1. The CDR3 has 12 residues. Germline V lookup: CDR1 SGHNT, CDR2 YYREEE (reference sequence). The CDR3 sequence is CASSSTGYEQYF. The CDR3 DNA reads TGTGCCAGCAGCTCGACAGGGTACGAGCAGTACTTC.

The chain uses TRBV2 and TRBJ1-2; 10 nucleotides line up with TRBD1. With V trimmed by 5 bases and J by 7 bases, 4 bases remained unmatched. The CDR3 extends over 13 amino acids. The V gene's germline CDR1 is SNHLY and CDR2 FYNNEI. The CDR3 is CASSPGQGSGYTF. CDR3 DNA: TGTGCCAGCAGTCCGGGACAGGGGTCTGGCTACACCTTC.

The J gene is TRBJ2-7, the V gene TRBV6-1, with a possible D match to TRBD2 (5 bases). V lost 11 bases and J 1 base, leaving 12 bases between the germline ends. This CDR3 contains 12 residues. Germline V gene lookup returns CDR1 MNHNS and CDR2 SASEGT. CDR3: CAFGEESYEQYF. For the CDR3, the DNA is TGTGCCTTCGGGGAAGAATCCTACGAGCAGTACTTC.

This clone was counted a single time. CDR3: CASSPSEERAFTDTQYF. The CDR3 DNA sequence: TGTGCCAGCTCACCCTCAGAAGAGAGGGCTTTCACAGATACGCAGTATTTT. This sequence joins TRBV18 and TRBJ2-3, with D possibly TRBD2 on 5 matching bases. Germline V lookup: CDR1 KGHSH, CDR2 LQKENI. The CDR3 totals 17 residues. Trimming left V 3 bases short and J 2 bases short, with 18 bases between.

This chain connects TRBV19 to TRBJ2-5, with D possibly matching TRBD1 (6 bases). CDR1 and CDR2 (germline): LNHDA, SQIVND (reference sequence). Trimming removed 6 bases at V and 5 bases at J, with 10 bases between. CDR3 length: 12 residues. CDR3 coding DNA: TGTGCCAGTAGGAGGGGGTTCGAGACCCAGTACTTC. Translated, it gives CASRRGFETQYF.

The count of this clone is one. The rearrangement joins TRBV20-1 to TRBJ2-7; D remains ambiguous. The length of the CDR3 is 11 residues. The V end lost 2 bases, the J end lost 0 bases, and 2 bases lay between the germline ends. Germline V CDR1 and CDR2: DFQATT, SNEGSKA (reference sequence). CDR3 DNA: TGCAGTGCTAGAAACTCCTACGAGCAGTACTTC. Its translation: CSARNSYEQYF.

The table lists this clone with a few counts. The J gene is TRBJ1-1, the V gene TRBV7-9; the D gene is possibly TRBD1 (6 bases). Germline loops: CDR1 SEHNR, CDR2 FQNEAQ (reference sequence). The CDR3 spans 14 residues. V was pared by 5 bases and J by 3 bases, with 13 bases between. CDR3 DNA: TGTGCCAGCAGCCGAGGGGGGGCAGACACTGAAGCTTTCTTT. Its protein product is CASSRGGADTEAFF.

The chain employs TRBV11-2 and TRBJ2-7; D is unresolved. Germline V lookup: CDR1 SGHAT, CDR2 FQNNGV. CDR3 length: 16 amino acids. The V end lost 3 bases, the J end lost 4 bases, and 19 bases lay between the germline ends. The CDR3, as DNA: TGTGCCAGCAGCTTCGGTCAAGGGAACTTCCCTTACGAGCAGTACTTC. It specifies CASSFGQGNFPYEQYF.

The chain has TRBV5-6 and TRBJ1-2, with unresolved D. The CDR3 totals 15 residues. The V gene's germline CDR1 is SGHDT and CDR2 YYEEEE. V dropped 4 bases and J dropped 3 bases, with 16 bases sitting between them. The CDR3 DNA reads as TGTGCCAGCAGCGAGGGAAGAAACATACACTATGGCTACACCTTC. Translating gives CASSEGRNIHYGYTF.

The chain couples TRBV7-3 to TRBJ2-2; 8 bases align to TRBD2. The CDR3 is made up of 15 amino acids. J lost 6 bases, V lost 5 bases, and 8 bases had no gene match. Germline V lookup: CDR1 SGHTA, CDR2 FQGTGA. CDR3 sequence reads: CASSASSGLPGELFF. CDR3 nucleotides: TGTGCCAGCAGCGCCTCTAGCGGGTTACCCGGGGAGCTGTTTTTT.

V gene TRBV5-1 combines with J gene TRBJ2-3; 8 bases are a match to TRBD2. The CDR3 is made up of 17 amino acids. With V trimmed by 4 bases and J by 2 bases, 12 bases remained unmatched. Per the germline V gene, CDR1 is SGHRS and CDR2 is YFSETQ. CDR3 bases: TGCGCCAGCAGCCTGGCCCCCGGGAGGGCCGCCACAGATACGCAGTATTTT. It specifies CASSLAPGRAATDTQYF.

The J gene is TRBJ1-3, the V gene TRBV19; no clear D gene. Germline CDR1 is LNHDA and CDR2 is SQIVND (reference sequence). The V end lost 3 bases, the J end lost 8 bases, and 17 bases lay between the germline ends. The CDR3 sequence is 15 residues long. The CDR3 DNA follows: TGTGCCAGTAGTATTATGGCGGGAATGGAGGACACCATATATTTT. Encoded protein: CASSIMAGMEDTIYF.

The chain joins TRBV7-6 to TRBJ2-7, with 10 bases fitting TRBD2. V gave up 4 bases and J gave up 4 bases; unmatched junction bases: 4. This CDR3 is 14 amino acids long. Germline CDR1 SGHVS, CDR2 FNYEAQ. This CDR3 is CASSSQREGYEQYF. In DNA, the CDR3 is TGTGCCAGCAGCTCCCAGCGGGAGGGTTACGAGCAGTACTTC.

V and J are TRBV7-6 and TRBJ2-7, with D hard to call. V lost 5 bases to trimming and J lost 5 bases, with 13 bases between them. Germline values: CDR1 SGHVS, CDR2 FNYEAQ. The CDR3 spans 13 residues. DNA of the CDR3: TGTGCCAGCAGCATCCCTGAGGCGAACGAGCAGTACTTC. Amino acid sequence: CASSIPEANEQYF.

V is TRBV5-5 and J is TRBJ2-1; 11 nucleotides align to TRBD2. Germline V gene lookup returns CDR1 SGHKS and CDR2 YYEKEE (reference sequence). With 4 bases clipped from V and 7 bases from J, the junction kept 7 bases outside the gene matches. This CDR3 spans 15 amino acids. CDR3 protein: CASSPTSGSLNEQFF. For the CDR3, the DNA is TGTGCCAGCAGCCCTACTAGCGGGAGCTTAAATGAGCAGTTCTTC.

The CDR3 DNA reads as TGTGCCAGCAGCGAGACGGGACTAGCGTTGAATGAGCAGTTCTTC. It yields the protein CASSETGLALNEQFF. The V gene is TRBV6-4, the J gene TRBJ2-1; 10 positions agree with TRBD2. The CDR3 is 15 amino acids. CDR1 and CDR2 from the germline V gene are MRHNA and SNTAGT. The junction had 9 bases not matched to a gene; V was cut back by 6 bases and J by 7 bases.

The count of this clone is one. The chain is built from TRBV19 and TRBJ2-7, with D uncertain. The V and J ends lost 5 bases and 1 base respectively, with 9 bases between them. The CDR3 runs to 13 residues. Germline V gene lookup returns CDR1 LNHDA and CDR2 SQIVND (reference sequence). CDR3 sequence: CASSPRPSYEQYF. The CDR3 DNA reads as TGTGCCAGTAGTCCCCGCCCATCCTACGAGCAGTACTTC.

This clone showed up just a few times. Different DNA sequences within this sample yield the same CDR3. The chain carries TRBV5-1 and TRBJ1-1; no firm D call. V was trimmed by 2 bases and J by 5 bases, leaving 4 bases between them. This CDR3 region has 11 residues. Germline-derived CDR1 and CDR2 are SGHRS and YFSETQ. CDR3 in amino acids: CASSLGTEAFF. The CDR3 DNA reads TGCGCCAGCAGCTTAGGGACTGAAGCTTTCTTT.

CDR3 protein: CASSLAPEASGLSYEQYF. CDR3 DNA sequence: TGCGCCAGCAGCTTGGCCCCCGAGGCTAGCGGCCTCTCCTACGAGCAGTACTTC. The V gene is TRBV5-1, the J gene TRBJ2-7, with TRBD2 identical over 7 bases. V was clipped by 0 bases and J by 0 bases; unmatched bases: 12. Germline V lookup: CDR1 SGHRS, CDR2 YFSETQ. This CDR3 has 18 residues. Drawing the rest from reference TRBV5-1 and TRBJ2-7, the complete variable domain is KAGVTQTPRYLIKTRGQQVTLSCSPISGHRSVSWYQQTPGQGLQFLFEYFSETQRNKGNFPGRFSGRQFSNSRSEMNVSTLELGDSALYLCASSLAPEASGLSYEQYFGPGTRLTVT.

The chain has TRBV30 and TRBJ2-5, with D possibly being TRBD1 (6 bases). This CDR3 contains 13 residues. Trimming removed 5 bases from V and 0 bases from J, with 10 bases in between. Germline V lookup: CDR1 GTSNPN, CDR2 SVGIG (reference sequence). Written as DNA, the CDR3 is TGTGCCTGGGATACAGGGTACCAAGAGACCCAGTACTTC. This gives the protein CAWDTGYQETQYF.

By sample share, this clone is large. The CDR3 spells CASSTSGGDYGYTF. The DNA for the CDR3 is TGTGCCAGTAGTACATCAGGGGGCGATTATGGCTACACCTTC. The rearrangement uses TRBV19 and TRBJ1-2, with 8 bases identical to TRBD1. The CDR3 runs 14 residues. From germline, CDR1 is LNHDA and CDR2 SQIVND (reference sequence). Germline trimming cut 4 bases from V and 5 bases from J; bases unmatched to any gene: 6.